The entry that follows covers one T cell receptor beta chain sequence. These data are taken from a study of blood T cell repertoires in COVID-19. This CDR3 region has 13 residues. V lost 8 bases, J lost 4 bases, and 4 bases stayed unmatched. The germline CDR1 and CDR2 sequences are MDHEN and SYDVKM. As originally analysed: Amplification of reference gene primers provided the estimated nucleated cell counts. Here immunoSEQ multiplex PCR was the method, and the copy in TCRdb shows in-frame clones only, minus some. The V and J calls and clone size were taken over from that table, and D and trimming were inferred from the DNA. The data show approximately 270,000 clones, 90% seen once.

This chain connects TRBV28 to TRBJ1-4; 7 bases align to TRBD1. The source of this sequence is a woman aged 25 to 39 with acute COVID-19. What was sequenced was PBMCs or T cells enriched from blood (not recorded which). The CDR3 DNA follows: TGTGCCAGCGCGGGACAGATTAATGAAAAACTGTTTTTT. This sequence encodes CASAGQINEKLFF.